These 9 T cell receptor beta chains originate from one sample sequenced in a study of T cells in localized non-small cell lung cancer. Produced via immunoSEQ multiplex PCR; TCRdb's table is partial and in-frame only. This repertoire shows approximately 140,000 clones, 89% found once; its top ten account for over 1.5%. This specimen consisted of peripheral blood, obtained before any cancer treatment. The source is an older female donor with stage I lung adenocarcinoma.

The genes are TRBV19 and TRBJ1-5; D possibly corresponds to TRBD1 (6 bases). The CDR3 covers 16 residues. Trimming pared 3 bases from V and 6 bases from J, leaving 18 bases between. CDR1 and CDR2 from the germline V gene are LNHDA and SQIVND (reference sequence). CDR3 nucleotide sequence: TGTGCCAGTAGTATTGGGGTCGGTGGGGGCGGTCAGCCCCAGCATTTT. Translated, it gives CASSIGVGGGGQPQHF. Using reference TRBV19 and TRBJ1-5 for the parts outside the CDR3, the full variable domain is DGGITQSPKYLFRKEGQNVTLSCEQNLNHDAMYWYRQDPGQGLRLIYYSQIVNDFQKGDIAEGYSVSREKKESFPLTVTSAQKNPTAFYLCASSIGVGGGGQPQHFGDGTRLSIL.

This clone occurred a few times. The V and J genes are TRBV5-1 and TRBJ1-1; 8 bases line up with TRBD1. The junction had 9 bases not matched to a gene; V was cut back by 4 bases and J by 4 bases. This CDR3 region has 15 residues. Germline CDR1 and CDR2: SGHRS and YFSETQ. This CDR3 reads CASSHRRTGSTEAFF. CDR3 sequence (DNA): TGCGCCAGCAGCCACAGGCGGACAGGGAGCACTGAAGCTTTCTTT.

The V and J genes are TRBV29-1 and TRBJ1-3; D is possibly TRBD1 (5 bases). With 7 bases removed from V and 3 bases from J, the gap between germline ends came to 10 bases. The CDR3 has 12 amino acids. CDR1 and CDR2 (germline): SQVTM, ANQGSEA. DNA of the CDR3: TGCAGCGGACGGGGGGGTGGAAACACCATATATTTT. This codes for CSGRGGGNTIYF.

This chain uses TRBV5-1 with TRBJ1-2; TRBD1 is a possible D gene (5 bases). The CDR3 consists of 15 residues. Trimming took 4 bases from V and 1 from J, leaving 14 bases between them. Per germline, CDR1 SGHRS and CDR2 YFSETQ. The CDR3 bases are TGCGCCAGCAGCCCGACAAATGGGGGTAACTATGGCTACACCTTC. This gives the protein CASSPTNGGNYGYTF.

CDR3: CSVDRFPGQGRNEQFF. The CDR3 DNA reads TGCAGCGTCGATCGGTTCCCGGGACAGGGACGAAATGAGCAGTTCTTC. The chain employs TRBV29-1 and TRBJ2-1; TRBD1 matches 9 bases. Germline loops: CDR1 SQVTM, CDR2 ANQGSEA. This CDR3 region has 16 residues. V lost 6 bases and J lost 7; bases outside the gene matches: 16.

This sequence joins TRBV2 and TRBJ1-4, with D unclear. The CDR3 consists of 16 residues. In germline, CDR1 is SNHLY, CDR2 FYNNEI. The ends were cut back, 2 bases at V and 4 bases at J, with 14 bases in the middle. This chain's CDR3 is CASSEFLPTINEKLFF. CDR3 nucleotides: TGTGCCAGCAGTGAATTTCTCCCAACTATTAATGAAAAACTGTTTTTT.

This sequence joins TRBV7-9 and TRBJ2-3; D is undetermined. Germline assignment: CDR1 SEHNR and CDR2 FQNEAQ (reference sequence). Trimming stripped 2 bases from V and 5 bases from J, with 2 bases between. The CDR3 sequence is 11 residues long. In DNA form, the CDR3 reads TGTGCCAGCAGCTTAAAAGATACGCAGTATTTT. Protein sequence: CASSLKDTQYF. Looking up the rest from reference TRBV7-9 and TRBJ2-3 gives the full variable domain: DTGVSQNPRHKITKRGQNVTFRCDPISEHNRLYWYRQTLGQGPEFLTYFQNEAQLEKSRLLSDRFSAERPKGSFSTLEIQRTEQGDSAMYLCASSLKDTQYFGPGTRLTVL.

V and J are TRBV7-3 and TRBJ2-1; D is unclear. Trimming removed 4 bases from V and 7 bases from J, with 11 bases in between. Germline V gene sequence: CDR1 SGHTA, CDR2 FQGTGA. This CDR3 spans 13 amino acids. CDR3 DNA sequence: TGTGCCAGCAGCTCGTTTCCTACTAATGAGCAGTTCTTC. This encodes CASSSFPTNEQFF. Looking up the rest from reference TRBV7-3 and TRBJ2-1 gives the full variable domain: GAGVSQTPSNKVTEKGKYVELRCDPISGHTALYWYRQSLGQGPEFLIYFQGTGAADDSGLPNDRFFAVRPEGSVSTLKIQRTERGDSAVYLCASSSFPTNEQFFGPGTRLTVL.

The rearrangement uses TRBV11-2 and TRBJ2-7, with 9 nucleotides matching TRBD1. Germline V CDR1 and CDR2: SGHAT, FQNNGV. V lost 3 bases, J lost 5 bases, and 2 bases stayed unmatched. The CDR3 is 13 amino acids. CDR3 sequence: CASSLDRGDEQYF. The CDR3 DNA is TGTGCCAGCAGCTTGGACAGGGGCGACGAGCAGTACTTC.